One sample yielded the 5 T cell receptor beta chains listed below, sequenced in a study of blood T cell repertoires in COVID-19. Here immunoSEQ multiplex PCR was the method, and the copy in TCRdb shows in-frame clones only, minus some. Of about 34,000 clones listed, less than 95% are singletons. The sample consisted of peripheral blood. These receptors all stem from a man aged 80 or over with acute or convalescent COVID-19.

The chain joins TRBV19 to TRBJ1-1; TRBD1 is a possible D gene (5 bases). V lost 7 bases, J lost 4 bases, and 13 bases lay in between. The CDR3 loop spans 13 amino acids. In germline, CDR1 is LNHDA, CDR2 SQIVND (reference sequence). CDR3 residues: CASKVWGVTEAFF. DNA for the CDR3: TGTGCCAGTAAAGTTTGGGGGGTCACTGAAGCTTTCTTT.

The V call is TRBV2, the J call TRBJ2-1; tentative D call: TRBD2 (6 bases). The CDR3 is made up of 15 amino acids. The germline V gene has CDR1 SNHLY and CDR2 FYNNEI. V was clipped by 6 bases and J by 7 bases, with 19 bases between them. The CDR3 here is CASRAGTGTRNEQFF. The CDR3, as DNA: TGTGCCAGCAGAGCCGGGACTGGCACTAGAAATGAGCAGTTCTTC.

This sequence joins TRBV14 and TRBJ1-1, with D maybe TRBD1 (6 bases). CDR1 and CDR2 from the germline V gene are SGHDN and FVKESK. Trimming removed 1 base from V and 1 base from J, with 10 bases in between. The CDR3 has 15 residues. The CDR3 sequence is CASSQVQGPNTEAFF. CDR3 nucleotides: TGTGCCAGCAGCCAAGTACAGGGCCCGAACACTGAAGCTTTCTTT.

This clone appeared a single time. The CDR3 DNA is TGCGCCAGCAGGGAGGGCTCGACAGGGTCTGGAGATACGCAGTATTTT. Translating gives CASREGSTGSGDTQYF. This chain connects TRBV5-1 to TRBJ2-3, with a possible D match to TRBD1 (7 bases). This CDR3 region has 16 residues. V lost 5 bases, J lost 5 bases, and 21 bases lay in between. CDR1 SGHRS and CDR2 YFSETQ come from the germline V gene.

J is TRBJ1-3 and V is TRBV5-4; 7 bases match TRBD1. There are 14 residues in the CDR3. CDR1 and CDR2 from the germline V gene are SGHNT and YYREEE (reference sequence). The V and J ends lost 3 bases and 8 bases, in that order; junction bases with no gene match: 8. In DNA form, the CDR3 reads TGTGCCAGCAGCTCACAGGGGCCAAAGGACACCATATATTTT. It specifies CASSSQGPKDTIYF. Variable domain in full (rest from reference TRBV5-4 and TRBJ1-3): ETGVTQSPTHLIKTRGQQVTLRCSSQSGHNTVSWYQQALGQGPQFIFQYYREEENGRGNFPPRFSGLQFPNYSSELNVNALELDDSALYLCASSSQGPKDTIYFGEGSWLTVV.